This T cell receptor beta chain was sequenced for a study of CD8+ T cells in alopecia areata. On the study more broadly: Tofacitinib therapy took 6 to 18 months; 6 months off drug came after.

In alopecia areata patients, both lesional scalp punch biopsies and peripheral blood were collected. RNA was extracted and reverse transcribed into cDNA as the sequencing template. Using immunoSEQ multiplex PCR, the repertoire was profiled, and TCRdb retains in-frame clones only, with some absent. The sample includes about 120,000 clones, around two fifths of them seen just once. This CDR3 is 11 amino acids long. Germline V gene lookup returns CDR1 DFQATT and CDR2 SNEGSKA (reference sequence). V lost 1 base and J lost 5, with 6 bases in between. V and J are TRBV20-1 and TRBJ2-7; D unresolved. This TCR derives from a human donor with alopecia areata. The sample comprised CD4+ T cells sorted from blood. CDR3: CSARVADEQYF. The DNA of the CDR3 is TGCAGTGCTAGAGTGGCAGACGAGCAGTACTTC.